This is a list of T cell receptor beta chains from one sample in a study of CD8 T cells in ankylosing spondylitis. MiXCR, run by TCRdb on the 5' RACE reads, gives a single entry per CDR3 protein. The data hold under 250,000 distinct CDR3 sequences, with roughly a tenth observed a single time. The specimen sequenced was blood, either unsorted or a sorted T cell fraction (not recorded which). These receptors all stem from a male donor with ankylosing spondylitis or in good health (not recorded which). Each CDR3 is given with its conserved first and last residue. A D gene is named only where the DNA matches it firmly. Clone sizes are given selectively: once, few, many, or a class where the clone is expanded.

TGTGCCAGCAGTTCGGGACTAGCAGACTACGAGCAGTACTTC CASSSGLADYEQYF TRBD2 TRBJ2-7 TRBV2 many
TGTGCCAGCAGCCTATCAAGGACAGACAGAGCACTATTCACCGGGGAGCTGTTTTTT CASSLSRTDRALFTGELFF NA TRBJ2-2 TRBV5-6 many
TGCAGTTTCTTCGGCGGAGAGGCGGATACGCAGTATTTT CSFFGGEADTQYF NA TRBJ2-3 TRBV20-1 NA
TGTGCCAGCAGTTACTCGATCCAGGGGGGGGCCAAAAACATTCAGTACTTC CASSYSIQGGAKNIQYF NA TRBJ2-4 TRBV6-5 many
TGTGCCAGCAGCCCGTCGACAGTGCCCCGGAGGGAAGAGACCCAGTACTTC CASSPSTVPRREETQYF NA TRBJ2-5 TRBV6-1 NA
TGTGCCAGCAGCTTGTTTAATCGGGGTCTCTACGAGCAGTACTTC CASSLFNRGLYEQYF NA TRBJ2-7 TRBV5-6 NA
TGCGCCAGCAGTGAGGGGAGGACTAGCGGCACAGATACGCAGTATTTT CASSEGRTSGTDTQYF TRBD2 TRBJ2-3 TRBV10-1 few
TGCAGCGTCAAACGACTAGCCGCTACCTACGAGCAGTACTTC CSVKRLAATYEQYF TRBD2 TRBJ2-7 TRBV29-1 many
TGTGCCAGCAGCTTATTTCCCAACAATGAGCAGTTCTTC CASSLFPNNEQFF NA TRBJ2-1 TRBV7-9 many
TGTGCCAGCAGTAGCGGGGGTTACACCGGGGAGCTGTTTTTT CASSSGGYTGELFF TRBD2 TRBJ2-2 TRBV5-5 many
TGTGCCATCAGTGCCGGGAGTACCTACGAGCAGTACTTC CAISAGSTYEQYF NA TRBJ2-7 TRBV10-3 many
TGTGCCAGCTCACCCAATAGACAGGGAAGAGTTTCCGGGGAGCTGTTTTTT CASSPNRQGRVSGELFF TRBD1 TRBJ2-2 TRBV18 few
TGTGCCAGCAGTCTCCGACTAGCGGGAGGGCAAGAGACCCAGTACTTC CASSLRLAGGQETQYF TRBD2 TRBJ2-5 TRBV27 many
TGCAGCGTCGTCCGTAGCGGGGGGGAGACCCAGTACTTC CSVVRSGGETQYF TRBD2 TRBJ2-5 TRBV29-1 many
TGTGCCAGCAGCCAATCTGGCGGGATCTACGAGCAGTACTTC CASSQSGGIYEQYF NA TRBJ2-7 TRBV3-1 many
TGTGCCAGCAGGCGGAGTAGCACAGATACGCAGTATTTT CASRRSSTDTQYF NA TRBJ2-3 TRBV2 NA
TGTGCCAGCAGTTACAGTTCAGAGTATCAGCCCCAACATTTT CASSYSSEYQPQHF NA TRBJ1-5 TRBV6-5 NA
TGTGCCAGCAGCCTTAAGGGCGGCTTGGACACTGAAGCTTTCTTT CASSLKGGLDTEAFF NA TRBJ1-1 TRBV27 many
TGTGCCAGCAGTGAACAGGGATTCTACGAGCAGTACTTC CASSEQGFYEQYF NA TRBJ2-7 TRBV6-1 NA
TGTGCCAGCAGCTTCGGGGCGGCGAACAATGAGCAGTTCTTC CASSFGAANNEQFF NA TRBJ2-1 TRBV5-5 many
TGTGCCAGCAGTTTAATTGGAAACTCTGGAAACACCATATATTTT CASSLIGNSGNTIYF NA TRBJ1-3 TRBV12-3/TRBV12-4 many
TGTGCCAGCAGTGATAGTAAAGGGAGTTTTAAAAACATTCAGTACTTC CASSDSKGSFKNIQYF NA TRBJ2-4 TRBV2 few
TGCGCCAGCAGCTTTGCGGGAAATGAGCAGTTCTTC CASSFAGNEQFF NA TRBJ2-1 TRBV5-1 few
TGCAGTGCAACGAAGACTAGCGGGGGGTCCTACAATGAGCAGTTCTTC CSATKTSGGSYNEQFF TRBD2 TRBJ2-1 TRBV20-1 many
TGTGCCAGCAGCGTATTGGACAGAAACGAGCAGTACTTC CASSVLDRNEQYF NA TRBJ2-7 TRBV5-6 many
TGTGCCAGCAGCTTACGTAGGGACCGCAATCAGCCCCAGCATTTT CASSLRRDRNQPQHF NA TRBJ1-5 TRBV7-8 many
TGTGCCAGCAGCCCTGGGACAGGGGGCTTGGGGGTGTACACTGAAGCTTTCTTT CASSPGTGGLGVYTEAFF TRBD1 TRBJ1-1 TRBV4-2 many
TGTGCCAGCAGTCCCCCGGGACGGGTGAACACTGAAGCTTTCTTT CASSPPGRVNTEAFF NA TRBJ1-1 TRBV6-1 many
TGTGCCACCAGTGAGGGTGGGTACGGGAATGAGCAGTTCTTC CATSEGGYGNEQFF NA TRBJ2-1 TRBV24-1 many
TGTGCCAGCAGTTACGGGCTAGCGGGACAGACCTACGAGCAGTACTTC CASSYGLAGQTYEQYF TRBD2 TRBJ2-7 TRBV6-5 many
TGTGCCAGCGGGTTCTCTGGGGCCAACGTCCTGACTTTC CASGFSGANVLTF NA TRBJ2-6 TRBV12-3/TRBV12-4 many
TGTGCCAGCAGTTACCAAGCGGGAGGGCCCAGAAGGTACAATGAGCAGTTCTTC CASSYQAGGPRRYNEQFF TRBD2 TRBJ2-1 TRBV6-5 many
TGTGCCAGCAGCTTCGGGGGCGAAGCAACTGAAGCTTTCTTT CASSFGGEATEAFF NA TRBJ1-1 TRBV7-9 few
TGTGCCAGCAGCTCCTTGGACAGGGGAGACACTGAAGCTTTCTTT CASSSLDRGDTEAFF TRBD1 TRBJ1-1 TRBV14 many
TGTGCCATCAGTGAGACAGCGGGGAACACAGATACGCAGTATTTT CAISETAGNTDTQYF TRBD2 TRBJ2-3 TRBV10-3 NA
TGCGCCAGCAGCCAAGAGGGGCGGCGCGGGGGAGGAGAGACCCAGTACTTC CASSQEGRRGGGETQYF TRBD2 TRBJ2-5 TRBV4-1 many
TGTGCCAGCAGCTTGGGAACAGGGGCTGGATGGACTGAAGCTTTCTTT CASSLGTGAGWTEAFF TRBD1 TRBJ1-1 TRBV5-5 NA
TGCGCCAGCAGCCAAGAGGACAGGGGGCAATGGAGCAATCAGCCCCAGCATTTT CASSQEDRGQWSNQPQHF TRBD1 TRBJ1-5 TRBV4-1 many
TGTGCCAGCAGCGTAACTAGCGGGAGGGCCTCCTACAATGAGCAGTTCTTC CASSVTSGRASYNEQFF TRBD2 TRBJ2-1 TRBV9 many
TGTGCCAGCAGCCCCGACAGGGGCAGACGGGGCTACACCTTC CASSPDRGRRGYTF TRBD1 TRBJ1-2 TRBV7-2 NA
TGTGCCAGTTACAGCGGGAGGGTTCATGAGCAGTTCTTC CASYSGRVHEQFF TRBD2 TRBJ2-1 TRBV25-1 many
TGTGCCAGCAGTCCGCTCAGGTCTGGAAACACCATATATTTT CASSPLRSGNTIYF NA TRBJ1-3 TRBV12-3/TRBV12-4 many
TGTGCCAGCAGTTTAGGGACAGGGGTTAACTATGGCTACACCTTC CASSLGTGVNYGYTF TRBD1 TRBJ1-2 TRBV12-3/TRBV12-4 many
TGCGCCAGCAGCTTACGTCAGGGAAGAGCAGATACGCAGTATTTT CASSLRQGRADTQYF NA TRBJ2-3 TRBV5-1 many
TGCGCCAGCAGCTTTACTAGCGGGGGGCCGGTGGAGCAGTTCTTC CASSFTSGGPVEQFF TRBD2 TRBJ2-1 TRBV5-1 many
TGTGCCAGCAGCCCGGGACAGCCCCCCTACGAGCAGTACTTC CASSPGQPPYEQYF TRBD1 TRBJ2-7 TRBV27 many
TGTGCCTGGAGTGTGAGGTGGGGGACACGGGGAGAGCAGTACTTC CAWSVRWGTRGEQYF NA TRBJ2-7 TRBV30 many
TGTGCCAGCTCACCAGAGGGGAGATCGAGAGAGCAGTACTTC CASSPEGRSREQYF NA TRBJ2-7 TRBV18 NA
TGTGCCAGCAGTTCCCTGACAGGGGCTGGAAACACCATATATTTT CASSSLTGAGNTIYF TRBD1 TRBJ1-3 TRBV12-3/TRBV12-4 many
TGTGCCATCAGCGCATACAGGGGATCGAGCTACGAGCAGTACTTC CAISAYRGSSYEQYF TRBD1 TRBJ2-7 TRBV10-3 many
TGTGCCTGGACTGGAGTAGGCTACCAAGAGACCCAGTACTTC CAWTGVGYQETQYF NA TRBJ2-5 TRBV30 many
TGTGCCTGGAGTTTTCTATTGGCCATACAAGAGACCCAGTACTTC CAWSFLLAIQETQYF NA TRBJ2-5 TRBV30 few